This T cell receptor (beta chain) is drawn from a study of shared T cell receptors in the human thymus. The CDR3 has 17 residues. The trim removed 0 bases at V and 3 bases at J, leaving 11 bases unmatched. Germline V lookup: CDR1 MGHRA, CDR2 YSYEKL. Assay used: immunoSEQ multiplex PCR; TCRdb lists only in-frame clones, some missing. The table includes about 610,000 clones, roughly 90% detected once. The same data also contributed to another study, on human thymus T cells. That work contributes: The related literature has documented a marked overlap of thymic repertoires among unrelated individuals.

The clonotype originates from a boy under two years old with a congenital heart defect. Material for sequencing was thymocytes. The V and J genes are TRBV4-1 and TRBJ2-7; 7 positions match TRBD1. The CDR3 nucleotides are TGCGCCAGCAGCCAAGATAAGGACAGGATCCCTTACTACGAGCAGTACTTC. It specifies CASSQDKDRIPYYEQYF.